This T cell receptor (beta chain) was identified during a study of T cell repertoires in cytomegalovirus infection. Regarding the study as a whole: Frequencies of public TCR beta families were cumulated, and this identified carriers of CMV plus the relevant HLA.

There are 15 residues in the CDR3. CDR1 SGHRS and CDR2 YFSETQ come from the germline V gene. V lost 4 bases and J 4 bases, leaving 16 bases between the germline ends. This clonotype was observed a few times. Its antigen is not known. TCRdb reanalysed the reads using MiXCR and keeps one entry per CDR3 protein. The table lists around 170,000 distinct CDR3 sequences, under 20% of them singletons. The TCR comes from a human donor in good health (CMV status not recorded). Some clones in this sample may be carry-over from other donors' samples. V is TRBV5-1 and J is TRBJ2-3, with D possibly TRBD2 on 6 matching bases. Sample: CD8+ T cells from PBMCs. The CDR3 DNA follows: TGCGCCAGCAGCGCAGAGGGCGGGACTCCAGATACGCAGTATTTT. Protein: CASSAEGGTPDTQYF.